A single sample gave rise to the 19 T cell receptor beta chains below, sequenced in a study of T cells after yellow fever vaccination. TCRdb reprocessed the 5' RACE reads via MiXCR and lists one record per CDR3 protein. The repertoire holds some 250,000 distinct CDR3 sequences, with less than 9% as singletons. The material was CD4+ T cells sorted from PBMCs, obtained 15 days after the yellow fever booster vaccination. The receptor source for this set is a man aged 25-40 years who received the YFV17D yellow fever vaccine.

The chain couples TRBV5-1 to TRBJ2-1; 9 nucleotides line up with TRBD2. J gave up 5 bases and V 5 bases, and 8 bases lay outside the gene matches. CDR1 is SGHRS, CDR2 YFSETQ, per germline. The CDR3 runs to 15 residues. Here the CDR3 reads CASRQSLAGHNEQFF. CDR3 DNA sequence: TGCGCCAGCAGGCAGTCCCTAGCGGGACACAATGAGCAGTTCTTC.

This chain links TRBV20-1 with TRBJ2-2; unclear D gene. This CDR3 spans 14 amino acids. The germline V gene encodes CDR1 DFQATT and CDR2 SNEGSKA (reference sequence). The ends were cut back, 2 bases at V and 2 bases at J, with 9 bases in the middle. CDR3 sequence (DNA): TGCAGTGCTAGAATTAGGTCAAACACCGGGGAGCTGTTTTTT. This translates into CSARIRSNTGELFF.

This clonotype has just a few counts. The V and J genes are TRBV7-6 and TRBJ2-5; tentatively, D is TRBD2 (6 bases). The CDR3 spans 15 residues. CDR1 is SGHVS and CDR2 is FNYEAQ in the germline V gene. V lost 4 bases and J 1 base, leaving 13 bases between the germline ends. CDR3 residues: CASSSGLGFQETQYF. CDR3 sequence (DNA): TGTGCCAGCAGCTCGGGACTGGGATTCCAAGAGACCCAGTACTTC. Supplemented by reference TRBV7-6 and TRBJ2-5, the full variable domain reads GAGVSQSPRYKVTKRGQDVALRCDPISGHVSLYWYRQALGQGPEFLTYFNYEAQQDKSGLPNDRFSAERPEGSISTLTIQRTEQRDSAMYRCASSSGLGFQETQYFGPGTRLLVL.

This clonotype was detected ten times or more. J is TRBJ2-7 and V is TRBV20-1; 8 positions agree with TRBD2. Trimming at V came to 5 bases and at J to 2 bases, leaving 5 bases not matched to a gene. Germline CDR1 is DFQATT and CDR2 is SNEGSKA (reference sequence). The CDR3 runs to 13 residues. The CDR3 nucleotides read TGCAGTGCTCCGGGACTAGTGCCCTACGAGCAGTACTTC. Translated, it gives CSAPGLVPYEQYF.

This clonotype was observed at least ten times. This chain joins TRBV29-1 and TRBJ2-7; D may match TRBD1 or TRBD2 (5 bases each). Germline-derived CDR1 and CDR2 are SQVTM and ANQGSEA. The CDR3 is 12 residues long. Trimming left V 4 bases short and J 7 bases short, with 14 bases between. The CDR3 coding sequence is TGCAGCGTTGGGACAAGACCGGGGGAGCAGTACTTC. Encoded protein: CSVGTRPGEQYF.

The table lists this clonotype with a few counts. V and J are TRBV20-1 and TRBJ1-1; D gene uncertain. The germline gives CDR1 DFQATT, CDR2 SNEGSKA (reference sequence). The V and J ends lost 8 bases and 0 bases respectively, with 13 bases between them. The CDR3 extends over 13 amino acids. The CDR3 protein is CSPHPGLNTEAFF. CDR3 sequence (DNA): TGCAGTCCACATCCGGGTCTGAACACTGAAGCTTTCTTT.

This clonotype was detected only a few times. The chain carries TRBV20-1 and TRBJ1-5; D gene unclear. The germline CDR1 and CDR2 sequences are DFQATT and SNEGSKA (reference sequence). The V end lost 5 bases, the J end lost 3 bases, and 11 bases lay between the germline ends. This CDR3 comprises 13 residues. CDR3: CSALQGPNQPQHF. The CDR3 nucleotides read TGCAGTGCTCTACAAGGCCCCAATCAGCCCCAGCATTTT.

This chain joins TRBV6-5 and TRBJ2-3; 7 positions match TRBD2. V lost 0 bases and J lost 2; bases outside the gene matches: 5. Germline CDR1 is MNHEY and CDR2 is SVGAGI. CDR3 size: 16 residues. DNA for the CDR3: TGTGCCAGCAGTTACTCGAGGCTAGCGGTCACAGATACGCAGTATTTT. This translates into CASSYSRLAVTDTQYF.

This clonotype was recorded many times. The chain joins TRBV20-1 to TRBJ2-7; D perhaps matches TRBD2 (6 bases). CDR3 length equals 17 residues. Germline lookup yields CDR1 DFQATT and CDR2 SNEGSKA (reference sequence). The V gene lost 2 bases and the J gene lost 2 bases, with 22 bases spanning the gap. CDR3 residues: CSARLPPERDFAYEQYF. The CDR3 bases are TGCAGTGCTAGACTCCCACCCGAACGGGACTTTGCCTACGAGCAGTACTTC.

The chain employs TRBV24-1 and TRBJ2-3; D is uncertain. Trimming pared 4 bases from V and 3 bases from J, leaving 7 bases between. Germline-derived CDR1 and CDR2 are KGHDR and SFDVKD. This CDR3 spans 13 amino acids. CDR3 region: CATSDPPTDTQYF. In DNA form, the CDR3 reads TGTGCCACCAGTGACCCCCCTACAGATACGCAGTATTTT.

This clonotype has a handful of counts. J is TRBJ2-7 and V is TRBV11-2, with 10 bases identical to TRBD2. Germline V CDR1 and CDR2: SGHAT, FQNNGV. This CDR3 comprises 15 residues. After removal of 4 bases from V and 7 bases from J, the junction contained 10 bases not matched to a gene. The DNA of the CDR3 is TGTGCCAGCAGCTCAAGAATAGCGGGAGGTGAAGAGCAGTACTTC. This codes for CASSSRIAGGEEQYF.

The chain recombines TRBV7-9 with TRBJ2-4; possibly TRBD2 for D (5 bases). Germline V gives CDR1 SEHNR, CDR2 FQNEAQ (reference sequence). The CDR3 has 16 amino acids. Deletions cut 3 bases from V and 0 bases from J, with 12 bases between. The CDR3, as DNA: TGTGCCAGCAGCTTGTCGGGAATCCTAGCCAAAAACATTCAGTACTTC. This translates into CASSLSGILAKNIQYF.

This clonotype was detected many times. The chain is built from TRBV12-3 or TRBV12-4 and TRBJ2-1; 9 positions agree with TRBD1. The trim removed 2 bases at V and 6 bases at J, leaving 5 bases unmatched. This CDR3 is built from 15 residues. CDR3 residues: CASSLLGTGRNEQFF. CDR3 in DNA: TGTGCCAGCAGTTTATTAGGGACAGGGCGCAATGAGCAGTTCTTC.

This clonotype was detected many times. The chain recombines TRBV27 with TRBJ1-5; D possibly corresponds to TRBD1 (5 bases). CDR3 length: 16 amino acids. V was cut by 5 bases and J by 0 bases, with 14 bases left in between. The germline V gene encodes CDR1 MNHEY and CDR2 SMNVEV (reference sequence). In nucleotides, the CDR3 is TGTGCCAGCAGTCCGCGGGACCGACCTAGCAATCAGCCCCAGCATTTT. Protein: CASSPRDRPSNQPQHF.

This chain uses TRBV5-1 with TRBJ2-6; TRBD1 is a possible D gene (5 bases). Germline V gene lookup returns CDR1 SGHRS and CDR2 YFSETQ. V was cut by 0 bases and J by 0 bases, with 16 bases left in between. The CDR3 is made up of 19 amino acids. The CDR3 is CASSLDPGHRYSGANVLTF. DNA of the CDR3: TGCGCCAGCAGCTTGGATCCTGGACATCGATACTCTGGGGCCAACGTCCTGACTTTC.

This clonotype turned up a few times. The chain carries TRBV20-1 and TRBJ2-3; 9 bases map to TRBD2. CDR3 length equals 16 residues. The V and J ends lost 0 bases and 1 base, in that order; junction bases with no gene match: 5. The germline V gene has CDR1 DFQATT and CDR2 SNEGSKA (reference sequence). CDR3 DNA sequence: TGCAGTGCTAGAGATTGGCGGGAGGGCCGCACAGATACGCAGTATTTT. This translates into CSARDWREGRTDTQYF.

This clonotype was recorded at least ten times. The chain recombines TRBV5-4 with TRBJ2-5; 9 bases fit TRBD1. Germline V lookup: CDR1 SGHNT, CDR2 YYREEE (reference sequence). V lost 2 bases to trimming and J lost 3 bases; unmatched junction nucleotides: 5. There are 15 residues in the CDR3. In DNA form, the CDR3 reads TGTGCCAGCAGCTTAAAACGGACAGGGGAAGAGACCCAGTACTTC. It specifies CASSLKRTGEETQYF.

This clonotype has ten or more counts. The V call is TRBV6-5, the J call TRBJ1-1; D gene unclear. This CDR3 spans 13 amino acids. The germline V and J ends were trimmed by 2 bases and 11 bases, with 15 bases remaining between them. The germline gives CDR1 MNHEY, CDR2 SVGAGI. This CDR3 is CASSYVGVRGAFF. The CDR3, as DNA: TGTGCCAGCAGTTACGTCGGGGTTCGAGGTGCTTTCTTT.

The chain combines TRBV20-1 with TRBJ2-7; unclear D gene. The germline V and J ends were trimmed by 2 bases and 2 bases, with 10 bases remaining between them. This CDR3 region has 13 residues. The germline V gene has CDR1 DFQATT and CDR2 SNEGSKA (reference sequence). The CDR3 coding sequence is TGCAGTGCTAGACTATCATTTACCTACGAGCAGTACTTC. It is translated as CSARLSFTYEQYF.